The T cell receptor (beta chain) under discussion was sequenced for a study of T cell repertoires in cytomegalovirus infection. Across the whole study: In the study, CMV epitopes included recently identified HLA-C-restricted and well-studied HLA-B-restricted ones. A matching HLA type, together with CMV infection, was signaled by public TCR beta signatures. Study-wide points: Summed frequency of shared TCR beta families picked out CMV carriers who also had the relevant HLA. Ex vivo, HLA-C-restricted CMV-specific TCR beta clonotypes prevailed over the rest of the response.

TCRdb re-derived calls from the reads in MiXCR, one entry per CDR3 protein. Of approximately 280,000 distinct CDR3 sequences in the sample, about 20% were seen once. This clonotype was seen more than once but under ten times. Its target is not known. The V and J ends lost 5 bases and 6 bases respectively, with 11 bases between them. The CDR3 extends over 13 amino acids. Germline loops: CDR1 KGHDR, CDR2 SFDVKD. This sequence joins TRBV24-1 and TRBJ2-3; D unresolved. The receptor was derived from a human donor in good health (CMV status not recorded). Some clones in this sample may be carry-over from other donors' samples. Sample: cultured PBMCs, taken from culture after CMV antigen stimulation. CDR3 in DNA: TGTGCCACCAGTGGTTCTAGTCTCGATACGCAGTATTTT. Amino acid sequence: CATSGSSLDTQYF.